Given below is one T cell receptor beta chain in context. What it recognizes is unknown. These data belong to a study of response to subunit inactivated influenza vaccine. The study, taken as a whole, reports: The study's authors posited that every seasonal influenza vaccination enlists few new T cells.

TCRdb processed the RT-PCR reads anew with MiXCR; each CDR3 protein has one entry. Of fewer than 800,000 distinct CDR3 sequences in the sample, less than 20% were seen once. The TCR originated in a man aged 45 to 65 who received an inactivated influenza vaccine. Sequenced material: PBMCs from blood, taken roughly 12 days after vaccination.

The CDR3 loop is CASSYSLDSNYGYTF. CDR3 sequence (DNA): TGTGCCAGCAGTTACTCACTGGACAGTAACTATGGCTACACCTTC. The chain links TRBV6-5 to TRBJ1-2, with D possibly being TRBD1 (6 bases). The CDR3 is 15 residues long. V lost 0 bases and J lost 1, with 9 bases in between. The V gene's germline CDR1 is MNHEY and CDR2 SVGAGI.